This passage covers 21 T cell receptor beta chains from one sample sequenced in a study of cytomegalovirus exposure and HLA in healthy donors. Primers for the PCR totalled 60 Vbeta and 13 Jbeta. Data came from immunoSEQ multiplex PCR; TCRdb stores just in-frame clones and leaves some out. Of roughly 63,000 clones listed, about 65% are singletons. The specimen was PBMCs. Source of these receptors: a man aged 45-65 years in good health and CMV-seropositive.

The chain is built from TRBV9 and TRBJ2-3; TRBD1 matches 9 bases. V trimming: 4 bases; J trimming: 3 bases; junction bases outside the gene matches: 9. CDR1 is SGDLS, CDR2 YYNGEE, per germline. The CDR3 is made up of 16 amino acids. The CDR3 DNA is TGTGCCAGCAGCCCGCGACAGGGGGAAATAACAGATACGCAGTATTTT. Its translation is CASSPRQGEITDTQYF.

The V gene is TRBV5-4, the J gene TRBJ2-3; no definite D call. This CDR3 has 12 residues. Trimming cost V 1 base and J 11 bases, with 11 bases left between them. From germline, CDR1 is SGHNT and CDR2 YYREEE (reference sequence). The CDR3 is CASSLSKREQYF. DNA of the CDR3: TGTGCCAGCAGCTTGTCGAAGCGTGAGCAGTATTTT.

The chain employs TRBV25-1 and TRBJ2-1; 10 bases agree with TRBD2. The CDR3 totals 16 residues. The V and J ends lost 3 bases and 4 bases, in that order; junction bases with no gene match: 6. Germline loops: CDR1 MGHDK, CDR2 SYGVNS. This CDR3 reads CASSEHKLAGYNEQFF. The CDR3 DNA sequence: TGTGCCAGCAGTGAGCACAAACTAGCGGGATACAATGAGCAGTTCTTC.

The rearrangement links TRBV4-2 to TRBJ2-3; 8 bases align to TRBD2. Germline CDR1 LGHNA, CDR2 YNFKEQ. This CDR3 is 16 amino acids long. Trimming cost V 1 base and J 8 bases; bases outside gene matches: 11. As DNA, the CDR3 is TGTGCCAGCAGCCAAGTAATCGGGAGGGCGGAAGGTACGCAGTATTTT. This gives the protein CASSQVIGRAEGTQYF.

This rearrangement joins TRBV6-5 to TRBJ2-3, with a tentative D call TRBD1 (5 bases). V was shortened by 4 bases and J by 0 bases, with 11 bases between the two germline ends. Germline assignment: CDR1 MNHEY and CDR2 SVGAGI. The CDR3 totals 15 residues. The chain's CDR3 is CASSLGQTSTDTQYF. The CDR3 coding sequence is TGTGCCAGCAGTTTAGGACAAACTAGCACAGATACGCAGTATTTT.

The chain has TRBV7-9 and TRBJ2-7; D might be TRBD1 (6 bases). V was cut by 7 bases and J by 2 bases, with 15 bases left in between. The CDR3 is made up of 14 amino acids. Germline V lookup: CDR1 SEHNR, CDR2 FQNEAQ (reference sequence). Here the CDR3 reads CASTRIPGAYEQYF. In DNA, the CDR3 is TGTGCCAGCACCCGAATCCCAGGGGCCTACGAGCAGTACTTC.

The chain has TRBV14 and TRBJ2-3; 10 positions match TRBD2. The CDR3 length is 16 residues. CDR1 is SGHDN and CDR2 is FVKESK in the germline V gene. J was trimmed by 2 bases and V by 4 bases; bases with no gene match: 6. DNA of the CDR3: TGTGCCAGCAGCCCTAGCGGGGGTTACTTCACAGATACGCAGTATTTT. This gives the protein CASSPSGGYFTDTQYF.

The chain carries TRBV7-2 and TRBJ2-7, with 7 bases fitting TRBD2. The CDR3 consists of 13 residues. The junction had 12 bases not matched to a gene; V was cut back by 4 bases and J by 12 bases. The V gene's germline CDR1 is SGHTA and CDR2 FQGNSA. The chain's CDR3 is CASSSQVGGGRYF. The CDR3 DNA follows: TGTGCCAGCAGCTCCCAGGTGGGCGGGGGAAGGTACTTC.

The CDR3 sequence is CASSQRSMNTEAFF. CDR3 DNA sequence: TGCGCCAGCAGCCAACGGAGCATGAACACTGAAGCTTTCTTT. The genes are TRBV4-1 and TRBJ1-1, with D unresolved. Germline CDR1 is MGHRA and CDR2 is YSYEKL. The length of the CDR3 is 14 residues. The ends were cut back, 2 bases at V and 0 bases at J, with 7 bases in the middle.

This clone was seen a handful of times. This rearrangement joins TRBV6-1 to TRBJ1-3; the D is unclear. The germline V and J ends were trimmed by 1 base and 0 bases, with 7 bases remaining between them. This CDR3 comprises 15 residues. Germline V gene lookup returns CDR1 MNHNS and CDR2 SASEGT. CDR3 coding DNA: TGTGCCAGCAGTGAAGTCTTTAGCTCTGGAAACACCATATATTTT. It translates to CASSEVFSSGNTIYF.

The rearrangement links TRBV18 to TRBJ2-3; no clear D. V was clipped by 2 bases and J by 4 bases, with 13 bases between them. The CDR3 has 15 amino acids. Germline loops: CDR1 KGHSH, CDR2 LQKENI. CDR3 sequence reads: CASSPTLTSADTQYF. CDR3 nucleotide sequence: TGTGCCAGCTCACCAACTTTGACGAGCGCAGATACGCAGTATTTT.

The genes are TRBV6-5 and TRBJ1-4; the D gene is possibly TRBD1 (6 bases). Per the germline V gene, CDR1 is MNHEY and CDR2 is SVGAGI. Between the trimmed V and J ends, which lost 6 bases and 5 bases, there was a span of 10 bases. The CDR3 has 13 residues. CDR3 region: CASRTDRNEKLFF. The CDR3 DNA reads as TGTGCCAGCAGAACGGACAGAAATGAAAAACTGTTTTTT.

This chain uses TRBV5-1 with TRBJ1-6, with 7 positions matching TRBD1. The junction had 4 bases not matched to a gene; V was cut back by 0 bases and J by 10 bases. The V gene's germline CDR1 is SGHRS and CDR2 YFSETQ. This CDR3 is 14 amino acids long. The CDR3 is CASSLATGESPLHF. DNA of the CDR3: TGCGCCAGCAGCTTGGCCACAGGGGAATCACCCCTCCACTTT.

The CDR3 coding sequence is TGCGCCAGCAGCTCGACAGGAGGAGGGGAGCTGTTTTTT. This gives the protein CASSSTGGGELFF. This chain connects TRBV5-1 to TRBJ2-2, with D possibly matching TRBD1 (6 bases). Per the germline V gene, CDR1 is SGHRS and CDR2 is YFSETQ. Trimming left V 3 bases short and J 8 bases short, with 11 bases between. This CDR3 has 13 residues.

The CDR3 loop is CAWSRGVGTYEQYF. CDR3 in DNA: TGTGCCTGGAGCAGGGGTGTAGGGACCTACGAGCAGTACTTC. This chain uses TRBV30 with TRBJ2-7, with a weak D call TRBD1 (6 bases). The CDR3 is 14 amino acids. Deletions cut 3 bases from V and 2 bases from J, with 14 bases between. Germline-derived CDR1 and CDR2 are GTSNPN and SVGIG (reference sequence).

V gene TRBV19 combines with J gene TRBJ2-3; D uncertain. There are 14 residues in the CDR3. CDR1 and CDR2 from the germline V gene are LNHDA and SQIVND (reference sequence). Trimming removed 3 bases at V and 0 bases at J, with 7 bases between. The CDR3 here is CASSMAGSTDTQYF. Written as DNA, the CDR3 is TGTGCCAGTAGTATGGCAGGTAGCACAGATACGCAGTATTTT.

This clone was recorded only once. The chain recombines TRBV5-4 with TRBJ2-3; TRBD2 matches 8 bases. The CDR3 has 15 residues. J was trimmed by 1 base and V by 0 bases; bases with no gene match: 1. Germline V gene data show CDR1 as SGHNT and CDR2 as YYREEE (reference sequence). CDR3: CASSLGGGRTDTQYF. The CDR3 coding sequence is TGTGCCAGCAGCTTGGGCGGGGGGCGCACAGATACGCAGTATTTT. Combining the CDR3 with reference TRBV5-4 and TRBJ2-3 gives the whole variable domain ETGVTQSPTHLIKTRGQQVTLRCSSQSGHNTVSWYQQALGQGPQFIFQYYREEENGRGNFPPRFSGLQFPNYSSELNVNALELDDSALYLCASSLGGGRTDTQYFGPGTRLTVL.

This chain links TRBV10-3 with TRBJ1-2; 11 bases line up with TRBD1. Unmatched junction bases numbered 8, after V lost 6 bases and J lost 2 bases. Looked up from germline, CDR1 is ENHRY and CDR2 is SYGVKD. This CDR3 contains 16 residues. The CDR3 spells CAISLGQGVSNYGYTF. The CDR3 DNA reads TGTGCCATCAGCCTGGGACAGGGGGTGTCGAACTATGGCTACACCTTC.

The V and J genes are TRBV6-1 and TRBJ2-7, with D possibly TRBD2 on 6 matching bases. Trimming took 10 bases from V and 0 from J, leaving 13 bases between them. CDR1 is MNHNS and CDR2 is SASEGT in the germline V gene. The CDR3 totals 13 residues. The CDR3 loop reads CATPGTHSYEQYF. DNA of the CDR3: TGTGCCACCCCCGGGACTCACTCCTACGAGCAGTACTTC.

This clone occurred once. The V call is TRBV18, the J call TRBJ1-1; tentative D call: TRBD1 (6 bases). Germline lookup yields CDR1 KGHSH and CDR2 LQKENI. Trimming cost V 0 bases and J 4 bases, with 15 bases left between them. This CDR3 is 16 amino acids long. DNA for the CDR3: TGTGCCAGCTCACCACCGGAACAGGGATGGGGCACTGAAGCTTTCTTT. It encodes CASSPPEQGWGTEAFF.

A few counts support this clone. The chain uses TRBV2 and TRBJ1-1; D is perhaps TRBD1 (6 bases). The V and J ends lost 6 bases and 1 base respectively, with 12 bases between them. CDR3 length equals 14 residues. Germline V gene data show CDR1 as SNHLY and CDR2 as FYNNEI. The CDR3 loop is CASRRTGTNTEAFF. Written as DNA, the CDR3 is TGTGCCAGCAGGAGAACAGGGACGAACACTGAAGCTTTCTTT.